The rows below give T cell receptor beta chains drawn from one sample of a study of blood T cell repertoires in COVID-19. Using immunoSEQ multiplex PCR, the repertoire was profiled, and TCRdb retains in-frame clones only, with some absent. The repertoire holds tens of thousands of clones, with roughly three quarters as singletons. The specimen sequenced was peripheral blood. These receptors all come from a woman older than 75 with acute or convalescent COVID-19. Each CDR3 is given with its conserved first and last residue. The D gene is left open where the match is weak. The size of a clone is reported for some rows only, either as once, few or many, or as a class for expanded clones.

D gene	V gene	J gene	clone size	CDR3 protein	CDR3 DNA
TRBD2	TRBV7-8	TRBJ2-5	NA	CASSLGVAGAQETQYF	TGTGCCAGCAGCTTAGGAGTAGCGGGAGCTCAAGAGACCCAGTACTTC
TRBD1	TRBV15	TRBJ2-3	NA	CATSRGQGLKVATDTQYF	TGTGCCACCAGCAGAGGACAGGGCTTAAAAGTTGCCACAGATACGCAGTATTTT
NA	TRBV28	TRBJ2-7	NA	CASSYTYEQYF	TGTGCCAGCAGCTATACTTACGAGCAGTACTTC
NA	TRBV5-4	TRBJ1-1	NA	CASSPLPGTMAFF	TGTGCCAGCAGCCCCCTGCCGGGGACAATGGCTTTCTTT
TRBD1	TRBV6-6	TRBJ1-2	NA	CASRLGQGARGYTF	TGTGCCAGCAGATTGGGACAGGGGGCAAGGGGCTACACCTTC
TRBD1	TRBV27	TRBJ1-1	few	CASSERQGITEAFF	TGTGCCAGCAGTGAGCGACAGGGTATCACTGAAGCTTTCTTT
TRBD1	TRBV10-2	TRBJ1-6	NA	CASSGTGANSPLHF	TGCGCCAGCAGTGGGACAGGGGCCAATTCACCCCTCCACTTT
NA	TRBV7-2	TRBJ2-7	NA	CASSFGGTYEQYF	TGTGCCAGCAGCTTCGGAGGAACCTACGAGCAGTACTTC
TRBD2	TRBV5-6	TRBJ2-5	NA	CASSLVSGELKTQYF	TGTGCCAGCAGCTTGGTTAGCGGGGAGCTAAAGACCCAGTACTTC
TRBD1	TRBV6-2/TRBV6-3	TRBJ1-2	few	CASSYLQGAPANYGYTF	TGTGCCAGCAGTTACTTACAGGGGGCCCCAGCTAACTATGGCTACACCTTC
NA	TRBV6-5	TRBJ1-1	NA	CASTPRGSGNTEAFF	TGTGCCAGCACCCCGAGGGGGAGTGGGAACACTGAAGCTTTCTTT
NA	TRBV29-1	TRBJ2-3	NA	CSSGGVGTDTQYF	TGCAGTTCTGGCGGGGTCGGCACAGATACGCAGTATTTT
TRBD2	TRBV9	TRBJ2-5	NA	CASSQGTSGKETQYF	TGTGCCAGCAGCCAAGGGACTAGCGGCAAGGAGACCCAGTACTTC
TRBD2	TRBV19	TRBJ2-1	NA	CASSIGTSPYNEQFF	TGTGCCAGTAGTATTGGGACTAGCCCTTACAATGAGCAGTTCTTC